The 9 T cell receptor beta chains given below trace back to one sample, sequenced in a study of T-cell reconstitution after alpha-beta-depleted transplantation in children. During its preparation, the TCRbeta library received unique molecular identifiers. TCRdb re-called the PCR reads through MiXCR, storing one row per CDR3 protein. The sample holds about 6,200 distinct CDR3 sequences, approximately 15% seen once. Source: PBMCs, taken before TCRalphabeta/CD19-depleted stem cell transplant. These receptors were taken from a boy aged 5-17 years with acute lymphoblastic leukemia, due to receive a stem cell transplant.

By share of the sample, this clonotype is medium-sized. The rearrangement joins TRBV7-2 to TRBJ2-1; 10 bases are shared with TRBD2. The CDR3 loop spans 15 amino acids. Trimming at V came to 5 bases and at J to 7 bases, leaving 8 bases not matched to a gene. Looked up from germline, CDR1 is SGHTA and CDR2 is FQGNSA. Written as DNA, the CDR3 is TGTGCCAGCAGCCGGACAGCGGGGGGGCCGAATGAGCAGTTCTTC. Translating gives CASSRTAGGPNEQFF.

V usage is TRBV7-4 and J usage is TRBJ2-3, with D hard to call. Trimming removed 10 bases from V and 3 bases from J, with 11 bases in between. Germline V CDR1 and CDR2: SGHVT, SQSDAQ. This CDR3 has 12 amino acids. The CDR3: CAILPPTDTQYF. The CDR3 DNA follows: TGTGCCATCCTCCCTCCTACAGATACGCAGTATTTT.

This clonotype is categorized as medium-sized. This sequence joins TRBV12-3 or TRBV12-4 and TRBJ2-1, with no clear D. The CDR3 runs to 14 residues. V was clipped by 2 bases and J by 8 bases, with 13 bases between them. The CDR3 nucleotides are TGTGCCAGCAGTTTACACCAGCAAGGCTATGAGCAGTTCTTC. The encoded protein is CASSLHQQGYEQFF.

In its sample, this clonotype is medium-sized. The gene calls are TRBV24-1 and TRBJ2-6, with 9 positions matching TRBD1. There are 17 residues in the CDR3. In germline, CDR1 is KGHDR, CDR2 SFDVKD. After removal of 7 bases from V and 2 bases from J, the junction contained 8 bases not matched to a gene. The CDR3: CATSPGQGRTGANVLTF. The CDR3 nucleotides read TGTGCCACCAGCCCGGGACAGGGACGGACTGGGGCCAACGTCCTGACTTTC.

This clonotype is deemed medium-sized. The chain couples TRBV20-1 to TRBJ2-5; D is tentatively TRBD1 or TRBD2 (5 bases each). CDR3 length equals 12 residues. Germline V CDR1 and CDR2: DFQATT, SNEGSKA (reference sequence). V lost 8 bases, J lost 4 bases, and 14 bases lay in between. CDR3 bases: TGCAGTCTCGGGGCAGGTGGAGAGACCCAGTACTTC. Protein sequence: CSLGAGGETQYF.

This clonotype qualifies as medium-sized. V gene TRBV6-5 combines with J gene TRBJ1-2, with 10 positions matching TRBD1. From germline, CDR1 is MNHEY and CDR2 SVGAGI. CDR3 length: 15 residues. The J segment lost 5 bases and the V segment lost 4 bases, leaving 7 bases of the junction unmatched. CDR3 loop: CASSFMDRGSYGYTF. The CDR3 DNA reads TGTGCCAGCAGTTTCATGGACAGGGGGTCTTATGGCTACACCTTC.

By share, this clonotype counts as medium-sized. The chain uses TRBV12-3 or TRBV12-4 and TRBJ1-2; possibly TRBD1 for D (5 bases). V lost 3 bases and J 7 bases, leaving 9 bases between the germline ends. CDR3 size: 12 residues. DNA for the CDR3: TGTGCCAGCAGTTTGGACAATCTTGGCTACACCTTC. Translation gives CASSLDNLGYTF.

CDR3 DNA sequence: TGTGCCAGCAGCTTGGGCGCGACTAATGAAAAACTGTTTTTT. Amino acids: CASSLGATNEKLFF. The V gene is TRBV7-9, the J gene TRBJ1-4; D unclear. This CDR3 region has 14 residues. V dropped 3 bases and J dropped 2 bases, with 7 bases sitting between them. Germline V CDR1 and CDR2: SEHNR, FQNEAQ (reference sequence).

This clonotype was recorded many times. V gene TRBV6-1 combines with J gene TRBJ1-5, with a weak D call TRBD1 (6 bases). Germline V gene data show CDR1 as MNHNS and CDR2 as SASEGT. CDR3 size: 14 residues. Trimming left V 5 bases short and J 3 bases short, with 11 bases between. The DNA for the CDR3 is TGTGCCAGCAGTCAACAGGGTTTCAATCAGCCCCAGCATTTT. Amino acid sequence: CASSQQGFNQPQHF.